Listed here is a single T cell receptor beta chain. TCR beta from blood CD8+ and CD4+ T cells was sequenced. Negative isolation was applied to CD8+ and CD4+ T cells, and FACS enrichment was applied to TEMRA cells. The entry originates in a study of CD8 T cells in Susac syndrome. Reverse transcription of roughly 0.5 to 1 ug RNA was performed with random hexamers. The immunoSEQ assay covered 54 Vbeta and 13 Jbeta segments for CDR3. TCRdb ran MiXCR on the immunoSEQ multiplex PCR reads and lists one entry per CDR3 protein. This table holds 150,000 to 200,000 distinct CDR3 sequences, around 93% found once. V gave up 4 bases and J gave up 4 bases; unmatched junction bases: 7. Germline lookup yields CDR1 SQVTM and CDR2 ANQGSEA. The CDR3 length is 15 residues.

Material for sequencing was CD4+ T cells from PBMCs. The gene calls are TRBV29-1 and TRBJ2-2; 9 positions agree with TRBD1. The TCR sequence derives from a human donor in good health. CDR3 residues: CSVGGQGALTGELFF. CDR3 nucleotides: TGCAGCGTTGGGGGACAGGGAGCCCTCACCGGGGAGCTGTTTTTT.